The clone carrying this T cell receptor beta chain was seen at least ten times. Antigen unknown. This sample was included in a study of T cells after yellow fever vaccination. Study findings and constraints: Re-detected after boosting: most primary clones, more than 95% of CD4 and 80% to 90% of CD8.

UMIs and a universal primer site were added when TCR cDNA was made by 5'RACE template switching. TCRdb passed the 5' RACE reads through MiXCR, listing each CDR3 protein once. The data show more than 90,000 distinct CDR3 sequences, about 7.8% seen once. With 2 bases removed from V and 0 bases from J, the gap between germline ends came to 10 bases. Per the germline V gene, CDR1 is SGHTA and CDR2 is FQGNSA. The CDR3 loop spans 15 amino acids. Sequencing was performed on CD4+ T cells sorted from PBMCs, taken roughly seven weeks after the first yellow fever vaccination. This TCR was recovered from a man younger than 30 who received the YFV17D yellow fever vaccine. The gene calls are TRBV7-2 and TRBJ2-5; D not certain. Here the CDR3 reads CASSLPIGYQETQYF. The CDR3 nucleotides are TGTGCCAGCAGCTTACCCATAGGATACCAAGAGACCCAGTACTTC.